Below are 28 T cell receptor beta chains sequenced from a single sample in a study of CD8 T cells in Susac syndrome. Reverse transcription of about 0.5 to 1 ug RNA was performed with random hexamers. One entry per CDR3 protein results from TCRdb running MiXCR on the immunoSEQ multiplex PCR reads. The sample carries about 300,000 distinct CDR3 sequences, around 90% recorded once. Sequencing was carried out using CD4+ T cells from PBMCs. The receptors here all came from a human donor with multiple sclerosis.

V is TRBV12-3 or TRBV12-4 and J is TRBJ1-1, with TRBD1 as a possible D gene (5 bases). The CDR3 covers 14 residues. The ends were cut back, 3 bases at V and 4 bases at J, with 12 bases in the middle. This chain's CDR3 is CASSLIPGRTEAFF. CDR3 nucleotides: TGTGCCAGCAGTTTGATACCGGGGCGCACTGAAGCTTTCTTT.

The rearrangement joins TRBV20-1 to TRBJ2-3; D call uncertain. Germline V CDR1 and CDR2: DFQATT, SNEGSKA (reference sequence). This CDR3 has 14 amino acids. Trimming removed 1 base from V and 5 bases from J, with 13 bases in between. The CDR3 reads CSARALGSEDTQYF. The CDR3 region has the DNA TGCAGTGCTAGAGCCTTAGGATCTGAAGATACGCAGTATTTT.

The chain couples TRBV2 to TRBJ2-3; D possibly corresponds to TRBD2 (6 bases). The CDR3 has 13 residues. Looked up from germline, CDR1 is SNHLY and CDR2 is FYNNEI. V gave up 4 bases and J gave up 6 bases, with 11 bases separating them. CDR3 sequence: CASSVGGWDTQYF. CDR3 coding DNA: TGTGCCAGCAGTGTGGGGGGTTGGGATACGCAGTATTTT.

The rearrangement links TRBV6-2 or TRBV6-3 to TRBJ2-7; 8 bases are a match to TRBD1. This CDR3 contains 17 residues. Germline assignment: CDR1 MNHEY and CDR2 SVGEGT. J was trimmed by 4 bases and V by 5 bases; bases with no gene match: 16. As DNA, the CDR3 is TGTGCCAGCAGTACACCCACGACCGGGACAGGAAAATACGAGCAGTACTTC. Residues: CASSTPTTGTGKYEQYF.

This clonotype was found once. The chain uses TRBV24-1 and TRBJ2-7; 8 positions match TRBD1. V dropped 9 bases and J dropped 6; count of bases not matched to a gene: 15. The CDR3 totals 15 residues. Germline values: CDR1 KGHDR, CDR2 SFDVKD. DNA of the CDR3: TGTGCCACCTCAGGGGGCGCCACCGATCGGGGCGAGCAGTACTTC. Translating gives CATSGGATDRGEQYF.

CDR3 nucleotide sequence: TGTGCCAGCAGCGTCGTTTTTGGGGAGGCCATTCGAAACGACAATGAGCAGTTCTTC. Encoded protein: CASSVVFGEAIRNDNEQFF. The chain combines TRBV9 with TRBJ2-1; tentative D call: TRBD2 (6 bases). V lost 2 bases, J lost 5 bases, and 26 bases lay in between. CDR3 length: 19 residues. Germline V gives CDR1 SGDLS, CDR2 YYNGEE.

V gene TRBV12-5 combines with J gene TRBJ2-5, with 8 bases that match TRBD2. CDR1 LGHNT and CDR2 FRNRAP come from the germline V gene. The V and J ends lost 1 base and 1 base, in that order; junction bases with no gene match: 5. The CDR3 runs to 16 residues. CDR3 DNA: TGTGCTAGTGGTTTGGGTCCGGCGGGGGGCCAAGAGACCCAGTACTTC. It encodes CASGLGPAGGQETQYF.

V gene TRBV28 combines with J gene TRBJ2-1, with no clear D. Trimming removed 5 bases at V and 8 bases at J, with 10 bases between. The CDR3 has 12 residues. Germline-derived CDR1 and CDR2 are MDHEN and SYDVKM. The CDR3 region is CASSHDWYEQFF. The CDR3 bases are TGTGCCAGCAGTCATGACTGGTATGAGCAGTTCTTC.

For the CDR3, the DNA is TGTGCCAGCAGGGACAGGGGGCGAGGGACCCAGTACTTC. This encodes CASRDRGRGTQYF. The chain is built from TRBV6-1 and TRBJ2-5; TRBD1 matches 11 bases. Losses at the gene ends were 6 bases for V and 7 bases for J; bases not matched to a gene: 4. The CDR3 loop spans 13 amino acids. Per the germline V gene, CDR1 is MNHNS and CDR2 is SASEGT.

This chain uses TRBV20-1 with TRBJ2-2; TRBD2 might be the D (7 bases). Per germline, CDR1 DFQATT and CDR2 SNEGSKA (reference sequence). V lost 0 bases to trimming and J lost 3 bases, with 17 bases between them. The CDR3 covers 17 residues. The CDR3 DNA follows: TGCAGTGCTAGAGATCATGCTGCGGGGGCCGACACCGGGGAGCTGTTTTTT. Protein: CSARDHAAGADTGELFF.

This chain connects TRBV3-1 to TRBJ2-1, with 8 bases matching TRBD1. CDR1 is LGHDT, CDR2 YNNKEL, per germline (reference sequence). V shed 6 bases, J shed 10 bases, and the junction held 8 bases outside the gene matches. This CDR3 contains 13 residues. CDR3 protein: CASRPRGTGEQFF. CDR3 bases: TGTGCCAGCAGACCCAGGGGGACAGGAGAGCAGTTCTTC.

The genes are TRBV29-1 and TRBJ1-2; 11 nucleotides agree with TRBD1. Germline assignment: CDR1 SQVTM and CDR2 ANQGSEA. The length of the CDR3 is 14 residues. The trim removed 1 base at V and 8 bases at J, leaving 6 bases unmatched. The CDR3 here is CSVEVLDRGLGYTF. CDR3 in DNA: TGCAGCGTTGAAGTTCTGGACAGGGGGCTAGGCTACACCTTC.

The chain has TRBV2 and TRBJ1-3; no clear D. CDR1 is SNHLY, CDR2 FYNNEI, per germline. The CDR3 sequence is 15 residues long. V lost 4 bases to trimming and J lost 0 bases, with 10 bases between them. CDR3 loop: CASSVFPISGNTIYF. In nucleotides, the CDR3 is TGTGCCAGCAGTGTCTTCCCTATCTCTGGAAACACCATATATTTT.

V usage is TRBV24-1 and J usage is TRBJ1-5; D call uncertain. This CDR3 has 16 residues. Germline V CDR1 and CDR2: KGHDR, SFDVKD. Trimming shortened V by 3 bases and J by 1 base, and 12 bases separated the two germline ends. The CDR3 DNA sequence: TGTGCCACCAGTGATGAGACCGGGTTGAGCAATCAGCCCCAGCATTTT. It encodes CATSDETGLSNQPQHF.

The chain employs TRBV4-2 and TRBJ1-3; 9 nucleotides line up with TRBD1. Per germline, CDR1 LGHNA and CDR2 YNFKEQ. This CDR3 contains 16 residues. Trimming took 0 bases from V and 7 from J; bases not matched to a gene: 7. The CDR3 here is CASSQELVQGANTIYF. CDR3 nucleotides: TGTGCCAGCAGCCAAGAACTCGTACAGGGGGCGAACACCATATATTTT.

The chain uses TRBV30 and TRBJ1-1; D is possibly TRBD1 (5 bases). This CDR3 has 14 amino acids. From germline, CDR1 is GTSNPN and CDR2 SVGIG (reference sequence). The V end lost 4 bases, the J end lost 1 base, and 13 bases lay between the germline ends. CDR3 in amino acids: CAWTPGRANTEAFF. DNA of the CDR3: TGTGCCTGGACCCCGGGACGGGCGAACACTGAAGCTTTCTTT.

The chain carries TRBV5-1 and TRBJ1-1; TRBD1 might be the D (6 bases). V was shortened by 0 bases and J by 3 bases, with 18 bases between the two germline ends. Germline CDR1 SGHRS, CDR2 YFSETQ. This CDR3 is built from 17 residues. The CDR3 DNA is TGCGCCAGCAGCTTGGGGGGTTCGGGGGCGATGGACACTGAAGCTTTCTTT. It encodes CASSLGGSGAMDTEAFF. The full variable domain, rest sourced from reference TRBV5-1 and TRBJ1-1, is KAGVTQTPRYLIKTRGQQVTLSCSPISGHRSVSWYQQTPGQGLQFLFEYFSETQRNKGNFPGRFSGRQFSNSRSEMNVSTLELGDSALYLCASSLGGSGAMDTEAFFGQGTRLTVV.

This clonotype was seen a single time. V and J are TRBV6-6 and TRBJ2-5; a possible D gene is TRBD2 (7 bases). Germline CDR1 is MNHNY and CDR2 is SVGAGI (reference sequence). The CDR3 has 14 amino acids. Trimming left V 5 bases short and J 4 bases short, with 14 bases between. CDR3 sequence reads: CASSRGAGAETQYF. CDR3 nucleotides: TGTGCCAGCAGTCGGGGGGCGGGGGCAGAGACCCAGTACTTC.

The CDR3, as DNA: TGCGCCAGCAGCTTGGTTCGGACCCCGGCGGAGACCCAGTACTTC. It codes for CASSLVRTPAETQYF. The chain has TRBV5-1 and TRBJ2-5; D uncertain. Trimming removed 0 bases at V and 5 bases at J, with 14 bases between. Germline V gene sequence: CDR1 SGHRS, CDR2 YFSETQ. The CDR3 is 15 amino acids.

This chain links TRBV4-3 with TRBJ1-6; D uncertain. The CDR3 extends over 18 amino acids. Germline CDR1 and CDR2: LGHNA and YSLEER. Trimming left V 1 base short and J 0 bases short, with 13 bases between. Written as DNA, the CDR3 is TGCGCCAGCAGCCAAGTTGTCCCGGCGAGCTCCTATAATTCACCCCTCCACTTT. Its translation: CASSQVVPASSYNSPLHF.

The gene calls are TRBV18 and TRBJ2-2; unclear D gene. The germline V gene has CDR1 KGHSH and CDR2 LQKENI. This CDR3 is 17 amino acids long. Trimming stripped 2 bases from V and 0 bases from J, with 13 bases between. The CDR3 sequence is CASSPRFLAPNTGELFF. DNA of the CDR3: TGTGCCAGCTCACCAAGATTTCTGGCCCCGAACACCGGGGAGCTGTTTTTT. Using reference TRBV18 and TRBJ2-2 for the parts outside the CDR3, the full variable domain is NAGVMQNPRHLVRRRGQEARLRCSPMKGHSHVYWYRQLPEEGLKFMVYLQKENIIDESGMPKERFSAEFPKEGPSILRIQQVVRGDSAAYFCASSPRFLAPNTGELFFGEGSRLTVL.

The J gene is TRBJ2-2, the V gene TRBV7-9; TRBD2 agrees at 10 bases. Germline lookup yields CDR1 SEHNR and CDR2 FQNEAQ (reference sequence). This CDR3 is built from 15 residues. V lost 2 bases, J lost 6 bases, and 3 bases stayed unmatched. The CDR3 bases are TGTGCCAGCAGCTTACTAGCGGGAGAAGCCGGGGAGCTGTTTTTT. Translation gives CASSLLAGEAGELFF.

As DNA, the CDR3 is TGTGCCAGCAGTGAGTCAGGGGGGAACACTGAAGCTTTCTTT. Translating it yields CASSESGGNTEAFF. The chain has TRBV6-1 and TRBJ1-1, with 7 bases identical to TRBD1. CDR3 length: 14 residues. CDR1 and CDR2 (germline): MNHNS, SASEGT. Germline trimming cut 3 bases from V and 1 base from J; bases unmatched to any gene: 2.

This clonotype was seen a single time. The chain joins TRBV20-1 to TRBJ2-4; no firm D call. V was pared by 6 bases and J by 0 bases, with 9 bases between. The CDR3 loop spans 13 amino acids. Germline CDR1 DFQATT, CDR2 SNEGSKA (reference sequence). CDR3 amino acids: CSAPQLAKNIQYF. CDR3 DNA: TGCAGTGCCCCCCAGCTAGCCAAAAACATTCAGTACTTC.

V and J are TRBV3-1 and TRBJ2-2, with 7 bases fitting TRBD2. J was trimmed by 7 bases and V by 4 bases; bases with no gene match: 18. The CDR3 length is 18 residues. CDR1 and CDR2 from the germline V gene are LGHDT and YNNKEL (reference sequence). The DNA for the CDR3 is TGTGCCAGCAGCCTAAGGACTAGAACGAGAAATACAGACGGGGAGCTGTTTTTT. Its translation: CASSLRTRTRNTDGELFF.

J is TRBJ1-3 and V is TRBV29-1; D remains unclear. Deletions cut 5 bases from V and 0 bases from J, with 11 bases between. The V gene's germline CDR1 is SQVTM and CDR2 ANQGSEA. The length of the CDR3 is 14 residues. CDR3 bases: TGCAGCGTTTCAAGCTCAAGCTCTGGAAACACCATATATTTT. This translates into CSVSSSSSGNTIYF.

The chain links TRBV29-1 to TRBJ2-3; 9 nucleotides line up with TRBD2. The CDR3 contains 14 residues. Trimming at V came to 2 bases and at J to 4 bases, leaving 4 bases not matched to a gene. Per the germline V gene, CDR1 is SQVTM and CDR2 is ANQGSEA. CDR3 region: CSVELAGSADTQYF. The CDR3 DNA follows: TGCAGCGTTGAACTAGCGGGGTCGGCAGATACGCAGTATTTT.

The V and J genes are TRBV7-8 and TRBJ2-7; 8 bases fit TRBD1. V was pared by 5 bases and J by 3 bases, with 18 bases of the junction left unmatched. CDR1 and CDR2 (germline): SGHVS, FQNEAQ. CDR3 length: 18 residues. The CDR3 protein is CASSLRSPKDRENYEQYF. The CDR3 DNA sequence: TGTGCCAGCAGCCTCCGCTCACCTAAGGACAGGGAGAACTACGAGCAGTACTTC.